The rows below give T cell receptor beta chains drawn from one sample of a study of cytomegalovirus exposure and HLA in healthy donors. TCRdb's copy holds only in-frame clones and misses some; the assay was immunoSEQ multiplex PCR. The sample contains 100,000 to 140,000 clones, approximately 73% of which appear only once. The sequenced sample consisted of PBMCs. These receptors were collected from a man aged 25-45 years in good health and CMV-seronegative. CDR3s include the opening cysteine and the closing phenylalanine or tryptophan. Each record gives: D gene, J gene, V gene, clone size, CDR3 protein, CDR3 DNA. D genes are given only for firm matches. Size is omitted from some rows. Given values are once, few, many or a class for expanded clones.

>NA|TRBJ1-3|TRBV19|NA
CASRADSGNTIYF
TGTGCCAGTAGGGCTGACTCTGGAAACACCATATATTTT
>TRBD1|TRBJ1-5|TRBV28|NA
CAARQGNNQPQHF
TGTGCCGCCAGACAGGGGAACAATCAGCCCCAGCATTTT
>NA|TRBJ2-7|TRBV28|NA
CASSRGYRDAEQYF
TGTGCCAGCAGCCGAGGGTACAGGGACGCCGAGCAGTACTTC
>TRBD1|TRBJ2-2|TRBV5-1|NA
CASSFRDRGSNTGELFF
TGCGCCAGCAGCTTCCGGGACAGGGGTTCGAACACCGGGGAGCTGTTTTTT
>NA|TRBJ2-7|TRBV28|NA
CASSLVLTGSYEQYF
TGTGCCAGCAGTCTCGTTTTAACGGGGTCCTACGAGCAGTACTTC
>NA|TRBJ2-7|TRBV6-5|NA
CATHPLLAPYEQYF
TGTGCCACCCACCCCCTACTCGCGCCCTACGAGCAGTACTTC
>NA|TRBJ1-5|TRBV4-2|NA
CASSQSRDTYQPQHF
TGTGCCAGCAGCCAATCCCGGGACACCTATCAGCCCCAGCATTTT
>NA|TRBJ2-5|TRBV30|NA
CAWSPQGWETQYF
TGTGCCTGGAGTCCTCAGGGATGGGAGACCCAGTACTTC
>NA|TRBJ2-1|TRBV5-4|NA
CASSPSGTFSFF
TGTGCCAGCAGTCCTTCCGGGACTTTCTCGTTCTTC
>NA|TRBJ2-3|TRBV5-1|NA
CASSLARDGDPDTQYF
TGCGCCAGCAGCTTGGCGCGGGACGGGGATCCAGATACGCAGTATTTT
>NA|TRBJ1-5|TRBV19|NA
CASSRDTRSGNQPQHF
TGTGCCAGTAGTCGGGACACCCGAAGCGGCAATCAGCCCCAGCATTTT
>TRBD2|TRBJ2-7|TRBV2|NA
CASSETSGTYEQYF
TGTGCCAGCAGTGAGACTAGCGGAACCTACGAGCAGTACTTC
>TRBD1|TRBJ2-3|TRBV5-1|NA
CASSWGDRDLGTDTQYF
TGCGCCAGCAGCTGGGGGGACAGGGATTTGGGCACAGATACGCAGTATTTT
>TRBD1|TRBJ2-2|TRBV5-1|NA
CASTLVGVGTGNTGELFF
TGCGCCAGCACCCTTGTAGGTGTGGGGACAGGGAACACCGGGGAGCTGTTTTTT
>TRBD2|TRBJ2-3|TRBV7-9|NA
CSSSLGKRETDTQYF
TGTTCCAGCAGCTTAGGAAAGCGGGAGACAGATACGCAGTATTTT
>TRBD1|TRBJ2-7|TRBV7-9|NA
CSSSFADRTYEQYF
TGTTCCAGCAGCTTTGCGGACAGGACCTACGAGCAGTACTTC
>NA|TRBJ1-3|TRBV27|NA
CASREGGSGNTIYF
TGTGCCAGCAGGGAGGGCGGCTCTGGAAACACCATATATTTT
>NA|TRBJ1-1|TRBV7-3|NA
CASSLSPGRTEAFF
TGTGCCAGCAGCTTATCTCCAGGGCGCACTGAAGCTTTCTTT
>NA|TRBJ1-3|TRBV10-3|NA
CAISESTGEFGNTIYF
TGTGCCATCAGTGAGTCTACGGGGGAATTTGGAAACACCATATATTTT
>TRBD1|TRBJ2-6|TRBV7-6|NA
CASSPRGQGSRANVLTF
TGTGCCAGCAGCCCCCGGGGACAGGGCTCTAGGGCCAACGTCCTGACTTTC
>TRBD1|TRBJ1-2|TRBV6-4|NA
CASRPTGGNNYGYTF
TGTGCCAGCAGACCGACAGGGGGCAATAACTATGGCTACACCTTC
>NA|TRBJ1-2|TRBV28|NA
CASTIPGEERLYHGYTF
TGTGCCAGCACCATCCCGGGGGAGGAGCGACTCTACCATGGCTACACCTTC
>NA|TRBJ1-6|TRBV18|NA
CASSPRQTSYNSPLHF
TGTGCCAGCTCACCAAGACAGACAAGCTATAATTCACCCCTCCACTTT
>NA|TRBJ2-7|TRBV27|NA
CASSEWAKNYEQYF
TGTGCCAGCAGTGAGTGGGCCAAAAACTACGAGCAGTACTTC
>NA|TRBJ2-7|TRBV7-9|few
CASSLASRGEHEQYF
TGTGCCAGCAGCTTAGCTTCCAGGGGGGAGCACGAGCAGTACTTC
>TRBD1|TRBJ2-7|TRBV28|NA
CASSPPAGGYEQYF
TGTGCCAGCAGTCCCCCCGCAGGGGGCTACGAGCAGTACTTC
>TRBD1|TRBJ1-1|TRBV5-1|once
CASSLWGQGAEAFF
TGCGCCAGCAGCTTGTGGGGACAGGGGGCTGAAGCTTTCTTT
>TRBD1|TRBJ2-5|TRBV30|NA
CAWSVWTGGGETQYF
TGTGCCTGGAGTGTTTGGACAGGGGGCGGAGAGACCCAGTACTTC
>TRBD1|TRBJ2-2|TRBV7-6|NA
CASSLKPRQGDTGELFF
TGTGCCAGCAGCTTAAAACCCCGACAGGGGGACACCGGGGAGCTGTTTTTT
>NA|TRBJ2-2|TRBV28|NA
CASRNSPGELFF
TGTGCCAGCAGAAACAGTCCCGGGGAGCTGTTTTTT
>TRBD2|TRBJ2-3|TRBV6-5|once
CASSYGTSADTQYF
TGTGCCAGCAGTTACGGGACTAGCGCAGATACGCAGTATTTT
>NA|TRBJ2-5|TRBV6-6|NA
CASSYSSQGYQETQYF
TGTGCCAGCAGTTACTCGAGTCAGGGGTACCAAGAGACCCAGTACTTC
>NA|TRBJ2-1|TRBV15|NA
CATSRGILGNNEQFF
TGTGCCACCAGCAGAGGAATACTGGGCAACAATGAGCAGTTCTTC
>NA|TRBJ2-3|TRBV2|NA
CASSDPGRDMVTDTQYF
TGTGCCAGCAGTGATCCAGGGCGGGATATGGTCACAGATACGCAGTATTTT
>NA|TRBJ1-1|TRBV9|NA
CASSLGAGMNTEAFF
TGTGCCAGCAGCCTAGGGGCGGGAATGAACACTGAAGCTTTCTTT